These 18 T cell receptor beta chains came from one sample sequenced in a study of CD8 T cells in ankylosing spondylitis. Study-wide results and caveats: Characteristic, it appeared, of ankylosing spondylitis blood was a TCR beta motif of several highly homologous variants.

Their antigen targets remain unknown. TCRdb reprocessed the 5' RACE reads with MiXCR, giving one entry per CDR3 protein. This sample has roughly 450,000 distinct CDR3 sequences, with around 26% found just once. Source material: blood, either unsorted or a sorted T cell fraction (not recorded which). These receptors all stem from a male donor with ankylosing spondylitis.

V gene TRBV20-1 combines with J gene TRBJ1-6, with a tentative D call TRBD1 (6 bases). The CDR3 spans 12 residues. V lost 6 bases, J lost 5 bases, and 8 bases lay in between. The V gene's germline CDR1 is DFQATT and CDR2 SNEGSKA (reference sequence). As DNA, the CDR3 is TGCAGTGCGCGGGACAATAATTCACCCCTCCACTTT. It yields the protein CSARDNNSPLHF.

The sample holds a few counts of this clonotype. This chain links TRBV9 with TRBJ1-1, with TRBD1 matching 11 bases. Germline V gives CDR1 SGDLS, CDR2 YYNGEE. The CDR3 runs 14 residues. V gave up 4 bases and J gave up 6 bases; unmatched junction bases: 5. CDR3 in amino acids: CASSFGQGAAEAFF. The CDR3 DNA reads as TGTGCCAGCAGCTTCGGACAGGGGGCCGCTGAAGCTTTCTTT.

V is TRBV20-1 and J is TRBJ2-3, with TRBD2 matching 9 bases. Germline loops: CDR1 DFQATT, CDR2 SNEGSKA (reference sequence). Unmatched junction bases numbered 4, after V lost 3 bases and J lost 0 bases. The CDR3 length is 15 residues. CDR3 protein: CSARGSGSSTDTQYF. As DNA, the CDR3 is TGCAGTGCTAGGGGTAGCGGGAGTAGCACAGATACGCAGTATTTT.

The chain has TRBV20-1 and TRBJ1-2, with TRBD1 matching over 8 bases. Germline V CDR1 and CDR2: DFQATT, SNEGSKA (reference sequence). V dropped 1 base and J dropped 1; count of bases not matched to a gene: 8. The CDR3 is 16 residues long. In DNA, the CDR3 is TGCAGTGCTAGAGCCTTCCGACAGGGGTTTAACTATGGCTACACCTTC. Amino acids: CSARAFRQGFNYGYTF.

CDR3 DNA sequence: TGTGCCAGCAGCTTAGTTAGCGGGACCACAGGGAATGAGCAGTTCTTC. Translating it yields CASSLVSGTTGNEQFF. This chain joins TRBV7-2 and TRBJ2-1, with 8 bases fitting TRBD2. The CDR3 spans 16 residues. J was trimmed by 7 bases and V by 1 base; bases with no gene match: 9. Germline-derived CDR1 and CDR2 are SGHTA and FQGNSA. The full variable domain, in which reference TRBV7-2 and TRBJ2-1 provide the parts outside the CDR3, is GAGVSQSPSNKVTEKGKDVELRCDPISGHTALYWYRQSLGQGLEFLIYFQGNSAPDKSGLPSDRFSAERTGGSVSTLTIQRTQQEDSAVYLCASSLVSGTTGNEQFFGPGTRLTVL.

This clonotype was observed many times. CDR3 nucleotide sequence: TGTGCCAGCAGTTACTCCCCCGCGCGGGGGCAAGAGACCCAGTACTTC. This translates into CASSYSPARGQETQYF. The chain combines TRBV6-5 with TRBJ2-5; 7 bases line up with TRBD2. The CDR3 is 16 amino acids. CDR1 and CDR2 (germline): MNHEY, SVGAGI. With 0 bases clipped from V and 2 bases from J, the junction kept 6 bases outside the gene matches.

This clonotype was counted between two and nine times. The chain recombines TRBV5-1 with TRBJ2-7; 7 bases match TRBD1. Trimming took 3 bases from V and 3 from J; bases not matched to a gene: 9. The germline V gene has CDR1 SGHRS and CDR2 YFSETQ. This CDR3 is 15 amino acids long. For the CDR3, the DNA is TGCGCCAGCAGCTCGCTACAGGGACAGAACTACGAGCAGTACTTC. Protein product: CASSSLQGQNYEQYF.

This clonotype was picked up a small number of times. This rearrangement joins TRBV15 to TRBJ2-1; 11 positions agree with TRBD2. Germline V gene lookup returns CDR1 LNHNV and CDR2 YYDKDF (reference sequence). The CDR3 has 18 residues. V lost 0 bases and J lost 2; bases outside the gene matches: 6. The CDR3 reads CATSRDLISGRAYNEQFF. DNA of the CDR3: TGTGCCACCAGCAGAGATCTGATTAGCGGGAGGGCCTACAATGAGCAGTTCTTC.

The V gene is TRBV24-1, the J gene TRBJ2-5, with TRBD2 matching 10 bases. Germline assignment: CDR1 KGHDR and CDR2 SFDVKD. V trimming: 6 bases; J trimming: 5 bases; junction bases outside the gene matches: 11. This CDR3 spans 16 amino acids. The CDR3 sequence: CATSPMASGSDETQYF. The DNA for the CDR3 is TGTGCCACCAGTCCCATGGCTAGCGGGAGTGATGAGACCCAGTACTTC.

This clonotype occurred a few times. V gene TRBV29-1 combines with J gene TRBJ2-7, with 8 bases matching TRBD2. The CDR3 loop spans 11 amino acids. Germline CDR1 reads SQVTM; CDR2 reads ANQGSEA. The CDR3 region has the DNA TGCGGCGGGGGGAGGGCTGGCGAGCAGTACTTC. This sequence encodes CGGGRAGEQYF.

The chain has TRBV5-1 and TRBJ1-1; perhaps TRBD1 as D (6 bases). Trimming took off 4 bases at V and 0 bases at J, with 16 bases between the two ends. This CDR3 region has 16 residues. Germline CDR1 and CDR2: SGHRS and YFSETQ. The CDR3 loop reads CASSPDTGPMNTEAFF. The CDR3 DNA follows: TGCGCCAGCAGCCCGGATACAGGGCCTATGAACACTGAAGCTTTCTTT.

Only a few counts were recorded for this clonotype. The J gene is TRBJ2-1, the V gene TRBV5-8; either TRBD1 or TRBD2 may fit D (6 bases each). This CDR3 region has 13 residues. Germline V gives CDR1 SGHTS, CDR2 YDEGEE. The germline V and J ends were trimmed by 1 base and 8 bases, with 10 bases remaining between them. The CDR3 protein is CASSLRRGYEQFF. CDR3 nucleotides: TGTGCCAGCAGCTTGCGGAGGGGGTATGAGCAGTTCTTC. The whole variable domain, remainder taken from reference TRBV5-8 and TRBJ2-1, is EAGVTQSPTHLIKTRGQQATLRCSPISGHTSVYWYQQALGLGLQFLLWYDEGEERNRGNFPPRFSGRQFPNYSSELNVNALELEDSALYLCASSLRRGYEQFFGPGTRLTVL.

The rearrangement links TRBV24-1 to TRBJ1-5; weak D call: TRBD1 (5 bases). With 4 bases removed from V and 4 bases from J, the gap between germline ends came to 16 bases. Looked up from germline, CDR1 is KGHDR and CDR2 is SFDVKD. This CDR3 has 16 amino acids. In DNA, the CDR3 is TGTGCCACCAGTGACCCTGACGGTGGGGCAAATCAGCCCCAGCATTTT. Translated, it gives CATSDPDGGANQPQHF.

This clonotype was picked up a small number of times. The rearrangement uses TRBV12-3 or TRBV12-4 and TRBJ2-3, with D possibly being TRBD2 (6 bases). The length of the CDR3 is 13 residues. V was pared by 3 bases and J by 5 bases, with 9 bases between. DNA for the CDR3: TGTGCCAGCAGTTTTCCGGGGGTAGATACGCAGTATTTT. This gives the protein CASSFPGVDTQYF.

This clonotype was picked up a small number of times. The chain carries TRBV5-1 and TRBJ2-2; 9 bases are a match to TRBD2. Trimming cost V 4 bases and J 4 bases; bases outside gene matches: 8. CDR3 length equals 16 residues. Germline V gives CDR1 SGHRS, CDR2 YFSETQ. DNA of the CDR3: TGCGCCAGCAGCCCGGTAGCGGGAGAGGTCACCGGGGAGCTGTTTTTT. Its translation is CASSPVAGEVTGELFF.

This rearrangement joins TRBV5-1 to TRBJ1-2, with TRBD1 matching over 9 bases. Germline V lookup: CDR1 SGHRS, CDR2 YFSETQ. CDR3 length: 15 residues. Trimming took 0 bases from V and 7 from J; bases not matched to a gene: 7. CDR3 coding DNA: TGCGCCAGCAGCTTGGGAGGACAGGGGTTCATTGGCTACACCTTC. It is translated as CASSLGGQGFIGYTF. The whole variable domain, filled in from reference TRBV5-1 and TRBJ1-2, reads KAGVTQTPRYLIKTRGQQVTLSCSPISGHRSVSWYQQTPGQGLQFLFEYFSETQRNKGNFPGRFSGRQFSNSRSEMNVSTLELGDSALYLCASSLGGQGFIGYTFGSGTRLTVV.

This clonotype was detected a few times. The chain recombines TRBV28 with TRBJ1-6; 9 bases map to TRBD1. V lost 7 bases and J lost 1; bases outside the gene matches: 5. CDR1 and CDR2 from the germline V gene are MDHEN and SYDVKM. The CDR3 length is 16 residues. CDR3 sequence (DNA): TGTGCCAGCACACAGGGGGCGGGTTCCTATAATTCACCCCTCCACTTT. The encoded protein is CASTQGAGSYNSPLHF. Using reference TRBV28 and TRBJ1-6 for the parts outside the CDR3, the full variable domain is DVKVTQSSRYLVKRTGEKVFLECVQDMDHENMFWYRQDPGLGLRLIYFSYDVKMKEKGDIPEGYSVSREKKERFSLILESASTNQTSMYLCASTQGAGSYNSPLHFGNGTRLTVT.

The chain recombines TRBV5-1 with TRBJ2-1; D not resolved. The CDR3 is 16 residues long. V lost 0 bases, J lost 0 bases, and 10 bases lay in between. Germline V gene sequence: CDR1 SGHRS, CDR2 YFSETQ. This chain's CDR3 is CASSLVPRSSYNEQFF. CDR3 DNA sequence: TGCGCCAGCAGCTTGGTACCTAGGAGCTCCTACAATGAGCAGTTCTTC.